This TCR beta chain originates from a study of CD8 T cells in Susac syndrome. When the RNA was reverse transcribed, random hexamers were used with an input of 0.5 to 1 ug. Amplification of the TCR beta CDR3 was carried out by immunoSEQ multiplex PCR, which spanned a total of 54 Vbeta and 13 Jbeta segments. One entry per CDR3 protein, called by TCRdb with MiXCR from the immunoSEQ multiplex PCR reads. The sample lists around 170,000 distinct CDR3 sequences; under 97% were seen once. Sequencing was performed on CD4+ T cells from PBMCs. This receptor was taken from a human donor with Susac syndrome.

For the CDR3, the DNA is TGTGCCAGCAGCCAGGTCGCTAGCGGCCAAGAGACCCAGTACTTC. It is translated as CASSQVASGQETQYF. The chain links TRBV4-2 to TRBJ2-5; 7 bases match TRBD2. After removal of 3 bases from V and 1 base from J, the junction contained 5 bases not matched to a gene. Germline CDR1 reads LGHNA; CDR2 reads YNFKEQ. CDR3 length equals 15 residues.